Below are 14 T cell receptor beta chains sequenced from a single sample in a study of identical twins. TCRdb used MiXCR to reprocess the 5' RACE reads, holding one entry per CDR3 protein. This table holds a few hundred thousand distinct CDR3 sequences, 14% found once. Separately, the same data were catalogued under a study of yellow fever vaccine responses in identical twins.

The sequencing input was CD4+ T cells sorted from blood. The receptors originated from a woman younger than 30 in good health.

The table lists this clonotype with a few counts. The chain carries TRBV10-3 and TRBJ2-5; 7 bases map to TRBD2. This CDR3 comprises 15 residues. CDR1 is ENHRY, CDR2 SYGVKD, per germline. V was clipped by 6 bases and J by 5 bases; unmatched bases: 12. The CDR3 bases are TGTGCCATCAGGGACCAAAGAGCGGGACCCGAGACCCAGTACTTC. Translating it yields CAIRDQRAGPETQYF.

This clonotype was counted ten times or more. V and J are TRBV5-1 and TRBJ2-2, with D unclear. Germline V gives CDR1 SGHRS, CDR2 YFSETQ. CDR3 length equals 15 residues. The ends were cut back, 1 base at V and 1 base at J, with 8 bases in the middle. As DNA, the CDR3 is TGCGCCAGCAGCTTGTTACAGATGAACACCGGGGAGCTGTTTTTT. Its translation is CASSLLQMNTGELFF.

The chain joins TRBV28 to TRBJ1-1, with a weak D call TRBD1 (6 bases). The CDR3 totals 14 residues. Per germline, CDR1 MDHEN and CDR2 SYDVKM. V dropped 5 bases and J dropped 10 bases, with 20 bases sitting between them. CDR3: CASSPTGFSSPAFF. CDR3 DNA sequence: TGTGCCAGCAGTCCAACAGGGTTCAGTTCTCCAGCTTTCTTT.

Here the CDR3 reads CASSLTAGQYF. The CDR3 DNA is TGTGCCAGCAGCTTAACCGCGGGCCAGTATTTT. The gene calls are TRBV7-2 and TRBJ2-3; D is possibly TRBD2 (5 bases). Germline V lookup: CDR1 SGHTA, CDR2 FQGNSA. Trimming shortened V by 2 bases and J by 12 bases, and 9 bases separated the two germline ends. This CDR3 spans 11 amino acids.

This clonotype was seen ten or more times. This chain connects TRBV12-3 or TRBV12-4 to TRBJ2-3; 7 bases match TRBD2. After removal of 3 bases from V and 1 base from J, the junction contained 4 bases not matched to a gene. The CDR3 sequence is 15 residues long. The CDR3 region is CASSFGGSGTDTQYF. CDR3 nucleotides: TGTGCCAGCAGTTTCGGCGGGAGCGGCACAGATACGCAGTATTTT.

Only a few counts were recorded for this clonotype. The chain combines TRBV11-2 with TRBJ2-1; D is ambiguous. The V end was cut by 6 bases, the J end by 6 bases, with 12 bases between. Germline V gene lookup returns CDR1 SGHAT and CDR2 FQNNGV. The CDR3 is 13 residues long. The CDR3 here is CASRLAASNEQFF. The CDR3 DNA follows: TGTGCCAGCAGATTGGCGGCGAGCAATGAGCAGTTCTTC. Complete variable domain (other parts from reference TRBV11-2 and TRBJ2-1): EAGVAQSPRYKIIEKRQSVAFWCNPISGHATLYWYQQILGQGPKLLIQFQNNGVVDDSQLPKDRFSAERLKGVDSTLKIQPAKLEDSAVYLCASRLAASNEQFFGPGTRLTVL.

The table lists this clonotype with a few counts. One end of the junction is discordant with germline, which a read error may explain. The chain couples TRBV6-5 to TRBJ2-5, with 10 bases matching TRBD2. Germline CDR1 and CDR2: MNHEY and SVGAGI. This CDR3 has 15 residues. The DNA for the CDR3 is TGTGCCAGCAGTTCCCTGGAAATAGCGGGGGGCCCTACACACTTC. Translated: CASSSLEIAGGPTHF.

This clonotype was found many times. The J gene is TRBJ1-2, the V gene TRBV29-1; D gene uncertain. The germline gives CDR1 SQVTM, CDR2 ANQGSEA. The ends were cut back, 0 bases at V and 8 bases at J, with 10 bases in the middle. The CDR3 is 12 residues long. The CDR3 region has the DNA TGCAGCGTTGAAGATCGGAGGAGAGGCTACACCTTC. Amino acids: CSVEDRRRGYTF.

The chain links TRBV7-3 to TRBJ2-6; D unclear. V lost 8 bases and J 2 bases, leaving 4 bases between the germline ends. CDR1 is SGHTA and CDR2 is FQGTGA in the germline V gene. There are 12 residues in the CDR3. The CDR3 reads CASAAGANVLTF. Here the CDR3 DNA reads TGTGCCAGCGCGGCTGGGGCCAACGTCCTGACTTTC.

The chain links TRBV5-1 to TRBJ2-3; no clear D. The V gene lost 3 bases and the J gene lost 6 bases, with 5 bases spanning the gap. Germline CDR1 SGHRS, CDR2 YFSETQ. CDR3 length: 11 residues. CDR3 residues: CASSSEDTQYF. DNA for the CDR3: TGCGCCAGCAGCTCGGAGGATACGCAGTATTTT.

This clonotype occurred many times. This rearrangement joins TRBV5-1 to TRBJ2-1, with TRBD2 matching over 7 bases. Unmatched junction bases numbered 4, after V lost 0 bases and J lost 4 bases. The CDR3 sequence is 15 residues long. Germline assignment: CDR1 SGHRS and CDR2 YFSETQ. Written as DNA, the CDR3 is TGCGCCAGCAGCTTGGCGTCTAGCGGATACAATGAGCAGTTCTTC. It codes for CASSLASSGYNEQFF.

The chain combines TRBV5-1 with TRBJ2-7; 8 nucleotides align to TRBD1. Germline CDR1 and CDR2: SGHRS and YFSETQ. With V trimmed by 4 bases and J by 7 bases, 10 bases remained unmatched. The CDR3 spans 14 residues. The CDR3 DNA reads as TGCGCCAGCAGCCCGAGGACAGGGATGGATGAGCAGTACTTC. Its translation is CASSPRTGMDEQYF.

The table lists this clonotype with many counts. J is TRBJ2-1 and V is TRBV15, with TRBD2 as a possible D gene (6 bases). This CDR3 comprises 16 residues. With 0 bases removed from V and 10 bases from J, the gap between germline ends came to 19 bases. Germline assignment: CDR1 LNHNV and CDR2 YYDKDF (reference sequence). The CDR3 bases are TGTGCCACCAGCAGAGATCGGGGGACCCTACAAGGCGAGCAGTTCTTC. This translates into CATSRDRGTLQGEQFF.

This clonotype was seen only a few times. The chain has TRBV29-1 and TRBJ2-7; D is uncertain. Germline V lookup: CDR1 SQVTM, CDR2 ANQGSEA. V lost 6 bases and J 4 bases, leaving 13 bases between the germline ends. The CDR3 totals 12 residues. Here the CDR3 reads CSVESAGYEQYF. The DNA of the CDR3 is TGCAGCGTAGAATCGGCAGGTTACGAGCAGTACTTC.